This TCR beta chain was sequenced during a study of cytomegalovirus exposure and HLA in healthy donors. Germline lookup yields CDR1 ENHRY and CDR2 SYGVKD. The CDR3 loop spans 13 amino acids. Unmatched junction bases numbered 3, after V lost 4 bases and J lost 4 bases. PCR used 60 Vbeta primers and 13 Jbeta primers. TCRdb's table, derived via immunoSEQ multiplex PCR, lists solely in-frame clones and lacks some. The table lists some 80,000 clones, around 81% of them singletons, with approximately 6% in the top ten. The receptor's source is a man younger than 30 in good health and CMV-seropositive. The specimen sequenced was PBMCs. The chain uses TRBV10-3 and TRBJ1-1, with 7 bases matching TRBD1. CDR3 sequence reads: CAISGSGGTEAFF. For the CDR3, the DNA is TGTGCCATCAGTGGCTCAGGGGGCACTGAAGCTTTCTTT.